Here is one TCR beta chain with its context. Its antigen is not known. The sample is drawn from a study of T-cell memory formation after mild COVID-19. Amplification by 5'RACE using constant-segment primers produced TCR alpha and TCR beta cDNA libraries that carried sample barcodes and UMIs. TCRdb independently ran MiXCR on the 5' RACE reads; one entry per CDR3 protein. The repertoire holds around 200,000 distinct CDR3 sequences, with 16% as singletons. Study observations and caveats: Later expanders leaned toward CD4+, whereas clones contracting from day 15 to 85 were balanced CD4/CD8. CM and EM subsets held most contracting CD4+ clones; EMRA held CD8+ ones.

V lost 4 bases, J lost 0 bases, and 14 bases lay in between. CDR3 size: 16 residues. CDR1 SGHRS and CDR2 YFSETQ come from the germline V gene. Sequencing was carried out using PBMCs or a T cell subset sorted from them (not recorded which). This TCR was sampled from an adult woman who had mild COVID-19 (a few samples of this study predate the infection). Cell type and time point are not known. V usage is TRBV5-1 and J usage is TRBJ2-1, with D maybe TRBD1 (5 bases). In DNA, the CDR3 is TGCGCCAGCAGCGCGACAGTGACAAGCTCCTACAATGAGCAGTTCTTC. Amino acids: CASSATVTSSYNEQFF.